The T cell receptor beta chain under discussion was sequenced for a study of OX40 agonist ivuxolimab in advanced cancers. Germline values: CDR1 SGHTA, CDR2 FQGNSA. The V gene lost 6 bases and the J gene lost 6 bases, with 14 bases spanning the gap. CDR3 length: 13 amino acids. Using immunoSEQ multiplex PCR, the repertoire was profiled, and TCRdb retains in-frame clones only, with some absent. The sample consists of 55,000 to 80,000 clones, around 83% of them appearing once. The starting material was CD4+ or CD8+ T cells sorted from blood, obtained in a trial of the OX40 agonist ivuxolimab. The chain combines TRBV7-2 with TRBJ1-1; D not resolved. This TCR derives from an adult with an advanced solid tumor such as melanoma, head and neck, liver or kidney cancer. In DNA form, the CDR3 reads TGTGCCAGCAGTCGAAAGGGTGGTTCTGAAGCTTTCTTT. Translated: CASSRKGGSEAFF.